The 15 T cell receptor beta chains below all came from one sample that was sequenced in a study of T cells after yellow fever vaccination. TCRdb analysed the 5' RACE reads with MiXCR anew, one entry per CDR3 protein. The sample has hundreds of thousands of distinct CDR3 sequences, approximately 13% seen once. Sequences were derived from CD4+ T cells sorted from PBMCs, sampled 15 days after the yellow fever booster vaccination. The receptors shown here come from a man aged 18 to 30 who received the YFV17D yellow fever vaccine.

In its sample, this clonotype was seen a few times. The genes are TRBV20-1 and TRBJ2-4; 7 bases align to TRBD1. This CDR3 has 12 amino acids. With V trimmed by 6 bases and J by 10 bases, 9 bases remained unmatched. Germline values: CDR1 DFQATT, CDR2 SNEGSKA (reference sequence). DNA for the CDR3: TGCAGTGCCCTGGCAGGGGGTCGGATTCAGTACTTC. This sequence encodes CSALAGGRIQYF.

In this sample, this clonotype turned up a few times. The V call is TRBV7-9, the J call TRBJ2-5; D is ambiguous. The germline gives CDR1 SEHNR, CDR2 FQNEAQ (reference sequence). Trimming shortened V by 5 bases and J by 1 base, and 8 bases separated the two germline ends. The CDR3 extends over 13 amino acids. The DNA of the CDR3 is TGTGCCAGCAGCCTCCCCCCCCAAGAGACCCAGTACTTC. Protein: CASSLPPQETQYF.

This clonotype was recorded many times. The V call is TRBV7-6, the J call TRBJ2-3; 12 bases match TRBD2. The length of the CDR3 is 17 residues. The J segment lost 1 base and the V segment lost 0 bases, leaving 2 bases of the junction unmatched. The germline gives CDR1 SGHVS, CDR2 FNYEAQ. As DNA, the CDR3 is TGTGCCAGCAGCTTAGCACTAGCGGGGGGACGCACAGATACGCAGTATTTT. Residues: CASSLALAGGRTDTQYF.

The rearrangement uses TRBV7-2 and TRBJ2-5, with 10 bases lining up with TRBD2. The CDR3 totals 15 residues. Germline CDR1 and CDR2: SGHTA and FQGNSA. J gave up 6 bases and V 1 base, and 5 bases lay outside the gene matches. DNA for the CDR3: TGTGCCAGCAGCTTAGAGGGGACTAGCGTACAGACCCAGTACTTC. This gives the protein CASSLEGTSVQTQYF.

This clonotype was seen more than once but under ten times. The chain employs TRBV5-5 and TRBJ2-3; 8 nucleotides match TRBD2. Trimming removed 9 bases from V and 6 bases from J; junction bases left unmatched: 12. CDR1 and CDR2 (germline): SGHKS, YYEKEE (reference sequence). The CDR3 totals 14 residues. The CDR3 region is CATGTGGLEDTQYF. The CDR3 coding sequence is TGTGCCACCGGGACGGGAGGGCTGGAGGATACGCAGTATTTT.

The sample holds many counts of this clonotype. The rearrangement links TRBV19 to TRBJ2-3; D may be TRBD1 or TRBD2 (5 bases each). The ends were cut back, 3 bases at V and 5 bases at J, with 9 bases in the middle. Germline values: CDR1 LNHDA, CDR2 SQIVND (reference sequence). The CDR3 extends over 13 amino acids. The CDR3 DNA sequence: TGTGCCAGTAGTATTCCAGGGAGAGATACGCAGTATTTT. Translating gives CASSIPGRDTQYF.

This clonotype has only a few counts. V is TRBV6-6 and J is TRBJ1-2; 10 bases fit TRBD1. V was pared by 5 bases and J by 4 bases, with 10 bases of the junction left unmatched. The germline gives CDR1 MNHNY, CDR2 SVGAGI (reference sequence). The CDR3 consists of 16 residues. This CDR3 is CASSRRLRTGGYGYTF. Written as DNA, the CDR3 is TGTGCCAGCAGTCGCCGACTCAGGACAGGGGGCTATGGCTACACCTTC.

The chain employs TRBV6-5 and TRBJ1-2, with D perhaps matching TRBD1 (5 bases). Per germline, CDR1 MNHEY and CDR2 SVGAGI. The CDR3 sequence is 13 residues long. V lost 2 bases and J 4 bases, leaving 8 bases between the germline ends. The CDR3 DNA follows: TGTGCCAGCAGTTACCGGGACCGCTATGGCTACACCTTC. This sequence encodes CASSYRDRYGYTF.

V and J are TRBV14 and TRBJ2-1; 11 nucleotides line up with TRBD2. CDR1 is SGHDN and CDR2 is FVKESK in the germline V gene. The CDR3 is 16 residues long. With V trimmed by 2 bases and J by 5 bases, 5 bases remained unmatched. For the CDR3, the DNA is TGTGCCAGCAGCCAAATGAGACTAGCGGGGAACAATGAGCAGTTCTTC. It codes for CASSQMRLAGNNEQFF.

The chain joins TRBV29-1 to TRBJ2-3; 9 positions agree with TRBD1. The CDR3 is made up of 15 amino acids. V lost 7 bases and J lost 1; bases outside the gene matches: 9. The germline V gene encodes CDR1 SQVTM and CDR2 ANQGSEA. DNA for the CDR3: TGCAGCGGAGCGAGGACAGGGGAAGGCACAGATACGCAGTATTTT. Its protein is CSGARTGEGTDTQYF.

A few counts support this clonotype. The V call is TRBV4-3, the J call TRBJ2-6; the D gene is possibly TRBD1 (5 bases). The germline V and J ends were trimmed by 0 bases and 2 bases, with 11 bases remaining between them. This CDR3 comprises 17 residues. CDR1 LGHNA and CDR2 YSLEER come from the germline V gene. The CDR3 sequence: CASSQDPKGTGANVLTF. CDR3 sequence (DNA): TGCGCCAGCAGCCAAGATCCGAAGGGGACTGGGGCCAACGTCCTGACTTTC.

The V gene is TRBV7-2, the J gene TRBJ1-5, with 8 positions matching TRBD1. The ends lost 2 bases at V and 7 bases at J; junction bases unmatched: 7. Per the germline V gene, CDR1 is SGHTA and CDR2 is FQGNSA. There are 15 residues in the CDR3. In DNA, the CDR3 is TGTGCCAGCAGCTTATCACAGGGGGAAGTACAGCCCCAGCATTTT. Translation: CASSLSQGEVQPQHF. Complete variable domain (other parts from reference TRBV7-2 and TRBJ1-5): GAGVSQSPSNKVTEKGKDVELRCDPISGHTALYWYRQSLGQGLEFLIYFQGNSAPDKSGLPSDRFSAERTGGSVSTLTIQRTQQEDSAVYLCASSLSQGEVQPQHFGDGTRLSIL.

As regards this clonotype: Relative to the germline gene, one junction end is altered; a read error may explain this. This rearrangement joins TRBV12-3 or TRBV12-4 to TRBJ1-1, with D hard to call. The CDR3 is 13 amino acids. The CDR3 DNA reads TGTGCCAGCAGTTTGAGGGTGAACACTGTAGCTTTCTTT. Translation gives CASSLRVNTVAFF.

The chain links TRBV6-5 to TRBJ2-5; 7 bases agree with TRBD1. Losses at the gene ends were 6 bases for V and 1 base for J; bases not matched to a gene: 8. The length of the CDR3 is 15 residues. From germline, CDR1 is MNHEY and CDR2 SVGAGI. CDR3 DNA: TGTGCCAGCAGAAGCCAAACAGGGGTCCAAGAGACCCAGTACTTC. It yields the protein CASRSQTGVQETQYF.

This clonotype occurred a few times. The chain combines TRBV20-1 with TRBJ1-1; D is uncertain. Per the germline V gene, CDR1 is DFQATT and CDR2 is SNEGSKA (reference sequence). The CDR3 has 15 residues. The V gene lost 4 bases and the J gene lost 1 base, with 16 bases spanning the gap. CDR3 nucleotides: TGCAGTGCTACACCAGGCAAGAGGGCGAACACTGAAGCTTTCTTT. This translates into CSATPGKRANTEAFF.